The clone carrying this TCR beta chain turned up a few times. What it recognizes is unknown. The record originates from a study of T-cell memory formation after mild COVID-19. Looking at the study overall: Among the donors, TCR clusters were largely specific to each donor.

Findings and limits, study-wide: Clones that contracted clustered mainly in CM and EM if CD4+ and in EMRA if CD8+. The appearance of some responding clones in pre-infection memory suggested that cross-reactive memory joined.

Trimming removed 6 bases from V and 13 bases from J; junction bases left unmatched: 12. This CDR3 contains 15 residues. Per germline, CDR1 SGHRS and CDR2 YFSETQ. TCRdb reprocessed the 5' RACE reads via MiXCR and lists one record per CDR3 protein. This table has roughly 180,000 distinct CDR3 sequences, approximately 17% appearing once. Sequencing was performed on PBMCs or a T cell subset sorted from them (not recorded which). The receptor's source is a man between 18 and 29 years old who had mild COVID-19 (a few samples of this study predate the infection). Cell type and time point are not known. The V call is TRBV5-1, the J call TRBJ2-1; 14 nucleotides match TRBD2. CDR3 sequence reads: CASTWTGTSGGDQFF. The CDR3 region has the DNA TGCGCCAGCACCTGGACCGGGACTAGCGGGGGAGACCAGTTCTTC. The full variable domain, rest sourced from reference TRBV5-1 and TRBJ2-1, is KAGVTQTPRYLIKTRGQQVTLSCSPISGHRSVSWYQQTPGQGLQFLFEYFSETQRNKGNFPGRFSGRQFSNSRSEMNVSTLELGDSALYLCASTWTGTSGGDQFFGPGTRLTVL.